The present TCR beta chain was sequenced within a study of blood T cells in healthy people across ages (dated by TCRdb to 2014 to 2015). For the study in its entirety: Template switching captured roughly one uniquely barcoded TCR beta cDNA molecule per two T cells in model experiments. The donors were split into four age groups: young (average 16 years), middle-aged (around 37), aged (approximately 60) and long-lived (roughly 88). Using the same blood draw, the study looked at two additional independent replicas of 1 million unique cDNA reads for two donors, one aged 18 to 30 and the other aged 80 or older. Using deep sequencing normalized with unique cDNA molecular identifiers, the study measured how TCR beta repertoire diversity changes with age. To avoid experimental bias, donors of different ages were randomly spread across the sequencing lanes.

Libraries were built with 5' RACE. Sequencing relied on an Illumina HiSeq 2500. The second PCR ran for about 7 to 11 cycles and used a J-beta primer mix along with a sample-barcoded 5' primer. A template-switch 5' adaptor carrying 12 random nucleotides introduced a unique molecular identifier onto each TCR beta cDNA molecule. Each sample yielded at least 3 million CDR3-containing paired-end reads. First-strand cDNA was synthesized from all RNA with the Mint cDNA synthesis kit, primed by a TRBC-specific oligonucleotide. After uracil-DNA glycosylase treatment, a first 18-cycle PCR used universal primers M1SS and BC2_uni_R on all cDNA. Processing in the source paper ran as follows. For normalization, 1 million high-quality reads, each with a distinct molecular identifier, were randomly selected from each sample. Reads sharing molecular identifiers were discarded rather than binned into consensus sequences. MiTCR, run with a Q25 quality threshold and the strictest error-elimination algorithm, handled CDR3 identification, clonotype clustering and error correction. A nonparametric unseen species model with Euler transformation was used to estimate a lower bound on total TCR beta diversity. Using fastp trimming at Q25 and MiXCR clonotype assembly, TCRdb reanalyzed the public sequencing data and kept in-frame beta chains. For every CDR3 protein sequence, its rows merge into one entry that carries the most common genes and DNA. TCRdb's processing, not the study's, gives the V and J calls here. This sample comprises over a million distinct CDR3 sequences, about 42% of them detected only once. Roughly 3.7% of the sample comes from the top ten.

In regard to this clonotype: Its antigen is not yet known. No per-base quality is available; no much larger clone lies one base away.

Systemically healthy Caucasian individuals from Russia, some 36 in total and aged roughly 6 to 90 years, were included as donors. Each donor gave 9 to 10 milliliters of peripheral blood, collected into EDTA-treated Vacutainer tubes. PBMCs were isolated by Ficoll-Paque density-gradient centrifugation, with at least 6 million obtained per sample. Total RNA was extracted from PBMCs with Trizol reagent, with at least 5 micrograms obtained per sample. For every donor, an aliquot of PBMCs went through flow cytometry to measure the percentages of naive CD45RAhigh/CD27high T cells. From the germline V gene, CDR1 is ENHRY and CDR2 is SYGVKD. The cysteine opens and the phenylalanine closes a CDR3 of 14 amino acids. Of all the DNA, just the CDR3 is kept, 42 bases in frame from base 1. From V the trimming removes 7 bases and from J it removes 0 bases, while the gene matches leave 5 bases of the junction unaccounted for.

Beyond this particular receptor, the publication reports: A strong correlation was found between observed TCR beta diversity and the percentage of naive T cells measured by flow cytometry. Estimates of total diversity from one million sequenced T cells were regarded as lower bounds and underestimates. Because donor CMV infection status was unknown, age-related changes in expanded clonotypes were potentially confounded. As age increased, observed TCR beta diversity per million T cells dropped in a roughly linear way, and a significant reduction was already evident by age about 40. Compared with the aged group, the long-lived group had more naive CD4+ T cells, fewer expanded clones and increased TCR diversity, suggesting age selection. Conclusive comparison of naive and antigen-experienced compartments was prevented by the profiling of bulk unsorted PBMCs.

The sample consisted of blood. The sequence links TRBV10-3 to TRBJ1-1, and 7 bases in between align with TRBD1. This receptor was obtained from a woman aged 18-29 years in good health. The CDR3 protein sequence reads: CAIKGQIMNTEAFF. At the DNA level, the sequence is TGTGCCATCAAGGGACAGATTATGAACACTGAAGCTTTCTTT.